This T cell receptor beta chain stems from a study of beta chain features in type 1 diabetes. Trimming removed 6 bases at V and 0 bases at J, with 9 bases between. The germline CDR1 and CDR2 sequences are SGHTA and FQGNSA. This CDR3 comprises 15 residues. Regarding this clone: Its antigen is still unknown.

Overall study findings and caveats: Within each of all four CD4+ subsets, Type 1 diabetes patients had TCRB CDR3s that were moderately but significantly shorter.

Every bit of the isolated RNA underwent reverse transcription, so sequencing read expressed TCRB transcripts. Sequencing used immunoSEQ multiplex PCR; TCRdb keeps in-frame clones, though not all of them. This sample has fewer than 450,000 clones; less than 15% occur once, and the top ten carry about 0.016%. V gene TRBV7-2 combines with J gene TRBJ2-6; no clear D gene. The clonotype was recovered from a woman younger than 35 with type 1 diabetes. The sequenced sample consisted of naive CD4+ T cells from blood. This CDR3 is CASSLADSGANVLTF. The CDR3 region has the DNA TGTGCCAGCAGTTTGGCGGACTCTGGGGCCAACGTCCTGACTTTC.